One sample yielded the 21 T cell receptor beta chains listed below, sequenced in a study of Ad26.COV2.S vaccination and SARS-CoV-2 variants. Profiling relied on immunoSEQ multiplex PCR, and the TCRdb table lists in-frame clones only, not all of them. The sample lists about 450,000 clones, 89% occurring once. Treatment in this sample: some 19 received Ad26.COV2.S at low or high dose, single or two shots; five or six received placebo; per-sample allocation not given. Specimens were obtained on day 63 following the first vaccine or placebo injection. The starting material was peripheral blood, obtained in a trial of Ad26.COV2.S vaccine versus placebo. The receptor source for this set is a person between 18 and 65 years old who received the Ad26.COV2.S COVID-19 vaccine or a placebo.

The chain combines TRBV6-2 or TRBV6-3 with TRBJ2-3; TRBD2 might be the D (5 bases). The germline V gene encodes CDR1 MNHEY and CDR2 SVGEGT. Trimming pared 2 bases from V and 1 base from J, leaving 13 bases between. This CDR3 has 16 residues. The CDR3 region is CASSYHERTGTDTQYF. CDR3 coding DNA: TGTGCCAGCAGTTACCATGAGAGGACTGGCACAGATACGCAGTATTTT.

This clone was observed a single time. J is TRBJ1-1 and V is TRBV2, with D possibly matching TRBD1 (5 bases). Deletions cut 8 bases from V and 8 bases from J, with 15 bases between. CDR1 is SNHLY and CDR2 is FYNNEI in the germline V gene. This CDR3 has 12 residues. CDR3 loop: CASGYGGSEAFF. The CDR3, as DNA: TGTGCCAGCGGCTATGGGGGGTCAGAAGCTTTCTTT.

The chain couples TRBV18 to TRBJ1-2, with a weak D call TRBD1 (6 bases). The V gene lost 2 bases and the J gene lost 3 bases, with 16 bases spanning the gap. This CDR3 has 16 amino acids. Per the germline V gene, CDR1 is KGHSH and CDR2 is LQKENI. The CDR3 DNA is TGTGCCAGCTCACCAGCTTTGGTGGGGGGCGACTATGGCTACACCTTC. Protein: CASSPALVGGDYGYTF. Based on the CDR3 plus reference TRBV18 and TRBJ1-2, the full variable domain is NAGVMQNPRHLVRRRGQEARLRCSPMKGHSHVYWYRQLPEEGLKFMVYLQKENIIDESGMPKERFSAEFPKEGPSILRIQQVVRGDSAAYFCASSPALVGGDYGYTFGSGTRLTVV.

Note on this clone: This sample also contains other DNA sequences that code for the same CDR3. CDR3 residues: CAISVSVGEKLFF. In nucleotides, the CDR3 is TGTGCCATCAGTGTTTCGGTGGGGGAAAAACTGTTTTTT. The chain recombines TRBV10-3 with TRBJ1-4; D uncertain. This CDR3 comprises 13 residues. V dropped 4 bases and J dropped 8 bases, with 11 bases sitting between them. The V gene's germline CDR1 is ENHRY and CDR2 SYGVKD.

The CDR3 reads CASSKKATGYSNQPQHF. CDR3 in DNA: TGTGCCAGTAGTAAAAAGGCGACAGGATATAGCAATCAGCCCCAGCATTTT. J is TRBJ1-5 and V is TRBV19; tentatively, D is TRBD1 (6 bases). This CDR3 is built from 17 residues. Trimming left V 4 bases short and J 0 bases short, with 16 bases between. The germline V gene encodes CDR1 LNHDA and CDR2 SQIVND (reference sequence). The complete variable domain, with remaining parts taken from reference TRBV19 and TRBJ1-5, reads DGGITQSPKYLFRKEGQNVTLSCEQNLNHDAMYWYRQDPGQGLRLIYYSQIVNDFQKGDIAEGYSVSREKKESFPLTVTSAQKNPTAFYLCASSKKATGYSNQPQHFGDGTRLSIL.

The chain joins TRBV4-2 to TRBJ1-5; D is unclear. With 0 bases removed from V and 7 bases from J, the gap between germline ends came to 7 bases. Germline CDR1 is LGHNA and CDR2 is YNFKEQ. The CDR3 extends over 13 amino acids. Here the CDR3 reads CASSQDPRQPQHF. CDR3 DNA: TGTGCCAGCAGCCAAGATCCAAGGCAGCCCCAGCATTTT.

The V call is TRBV28, the J call TRBJ1-2, with a possible D match to TRBD1 (6 bases). Germline V CDR1 and CDR2: MDHEN, SYDVKM. The V end was cut by 5 bases, the J end by 3 bases, with 19 bases between. The CDR3 contains 16 residues. DNA for the CDR3: TGTGCCAGCAGTATCCACTCGGACAGCTGGGACTATGGCTACACCTTC. Translating gives CASSIHSDSWDYGYTF.

This clone has just one count. The chain carries TRBV4-2 and TRBJ2-5; 14 bases line up with TRBD2. V lost 6 bases to trimming and J lost 1 base; unmatched junction nucleotides: 4. The germline V gene encodes CDR1 LGHNA and CDR2 YNFKEQ. The CDR3 is 16 amino acids. The DNA of the CDR3 is TGTGCCAGCAGTCGGGGACTAGCGGGGGTCCAAGAGACCCAGTACTTC. This translates into CASSRGLAGVQETQYF.

This clone has just one count. The genes are TRBV5-6 and TRBJ1-2, with D possibly matching TRBD1 (6 bases). With 0 bases removed from V and 6 bases from J, the gap between germline ends came to 15 bases. The CDR3 is 15 amino acids. Germline values: CDR1 SGHDT, CDR2 YYEEEE. CDR3 sequence: CASSLARSGAHGYTF. The CDR3 DNA follows: TGTGCCAGCAGCTTGGCCCGGTCGGGGGCCCATGGCTACACCTTC.

V gene TRBV6-2 or TRBV6-3 combines with J gene TRBJ2-1, with 7 bases that match TRBD1. The germline V gene has CDR1 MNHEY and CDR2 SVGEGT. V lost 5 bases and J lost 4; bases outside the gene matches: 8. The CDR3 covers 15 residues. The CDR3 loop is CASSPSGQTYNEQFF. The CDR3 region has the DNA TGTGCCAGCAGTCCCTCGGGACAGACATACAATGAGCAGTTCTTC.

J is TRBJ2-3 and V is TRBV6-5; D gene uncertain. CDR1 and CDR2 (germline): MNHEY, SVGAGI. This CDR3 comprises 16 residues. V was shortened by 4 bases and J by 0 bases, with 14 bases between the two germline ends. The CDR3 nucleotides are TGTGCCAGCAGTTTAGCCCCCTCGCCTAGCACAGATACGCAGTATTTT. Translation gives CASSLAPSPSTDTQYF.

The V and J genes are TRBV27 and TRBJ1-4; no clear D gene. CDR1 MNHEY and CDR2 SMNVEV come from the germline V gene (reference sequence). V lost 2 bases and J lost 4, with 8 bases in between. This CDR3 region has 14 residues. The CDR3 bases are TGTGCCAGCAGTTTAGTCGGCTTTAATGAAAAACTGTTTTTT. It yields the protein CASSLVGFNEKLFF.

Only one count was recorded for this clone. The V gene is TRBV18, the J gene TRBJ2-1, with 8 bases fitting TRBD1. Germline lookup yields CDR1 KGHSH and CDR2 LQKENI. The CDR3 is 16 residues long. Trimming took 2 bases from V and 9 from J; bases not matched to a gene: 12. CDR3 coding DNA: TGTGCCAGCTCACCATATCAGGGGGCGATACTGACTGAGCAGTTCTTC. Translating it yields CASSPYQGAILTEQFF.

This sequence joins TRBV30 and TRBJ2-7; D may be TRBD1 (6 bases). V gave up 2 bases and J gave up 3 bases, with 11 bases separating them. Germline V gene data show CDR1 as GTSNPN and CDR2 as SVGIG (reference sequence). CDR3 length: 13 amino acids. CDR3 protein: CAWSRGTIYEQYF. CDR3 DNA sequence: TGTGCCTGGAGTAGGGGGACCATCTACGAGCAGTACTTC.

The chain links TRBV4-3 to TRBJ2-5; D unclear. The CDR3 spans 13 residues. V lost 0 bases to trimming and J lost 4 bases, with 6 bases between them. Germline loops: CDR1 LGHNA, CDR2 YSLEER. The CDR3 spells CASSQDSGETQYF. In DNA form, the CDR3 reads TGCGCCAGCAGCCAAGATTCGGGAGAGACCCAGTACTTC.

This chain connects TRBV13 to TRBJ1-1; D call uncertain. The CDR3 extends over 16 amino acids. Trimming took off 2 bases at V and 0 bases at J, with 13 bases between the two ends. The germline CDR1 and CDR2 sequences are PRHDT and FYEKMQ (reference sequence). The CDR3 reads CASSLKAGRMNTEAFF. The CDR3 nucleotides read TGTGCCAGCAGCTTAAAGGCGGGAAGAATGAACACTGAAGCTTTCTTT.

The rearrangement uses TRBV27 and TRBJ2-1; 9 positions match TRBD2. The germline gives CDR1 MNHEY, CDR2 SMNVEV (reference sequence). The CDR3 length is 18 residues. V shed 10 bases, J shed 6 bases, and the junction held 22 bases outside the gene matches. CDR3 residues: CATQSYALAGTQLNEQFF. The CDR3 region has the DNA TGTGCCACCCAATCGTATGCCCTAGCGGGGACACAACTCAATGAGCAGTTCTTC.

V is TRBV6-6 and J is TRBJ2-7; D perhaps matches TRBD2 (7 bases). CDR1 and CDR2 from the germline V gene are MNHNY and SVGAGI (reference sequence). The CDR3 loop spans 14 amino acids. V was cut by 3 bases and J by 6 bases, with 15 bases left in between. The CDR3 nucleotides read TGTGCCAGCAGTTATAACGGGGGGCTTGTCGAGCAGTACGTC. Translating it yields CASSYNGGLVEQYV.

The chain recombines TRBV5-1 with TRBJ2-5; D remains ambiguous. Germline loops: CDR1 SGHRS, CDR2 YFSETQ. Trimming took 5 bases from V and 1 from J, leaving 9 bases between them. The CDR3 consists of 13 residues. The CDR3 sequence is CASRPTAQETQYF. In nucleotides, the CDR3 is TGCGCCAGCAGGCCCACAGCCCAAGAGACCCAGTACTTC.

The chain couples TRBV19 to TRBJ1-2; D ambiguous. This CDR3 comprises 11 residues. Between the trimmed V and J ends, which lost 3 bases and 8 bases, there was a span of 7 bases. The germline CDR1 and CDR2 sequences are LNHDA and SQIVND (reference sequence). The CDR3 bases are TGTGCCAGTAGTATGAGTCTCGGCTACACCTTC. Protein: CASSMSLGYTF.

On this clone: A read error may produce the germline difference seen at one junction end. This chain links TRBV28 with TRBJ1-1; 10 bases map to TRBD1. This CDR3 spans 15 amino acids. CDR1 and CDR2 (germline): MDHEN, SYDVKM. This CDR3 reads CASSPLTGGRTEAFF. The CDR3 bases are TGTGCCAGCAGTCCTCTGACAGGGGGCCGGACTGAGGCTTTCTTT. Together with reference TRBV28 and TRBJ1-1, the CDR3 gives the full variable domain: DVKVTQSSRYLVKRTGEKVFLECVQDMDHENMFWYRQDPGLGLRLIYFSYDVKMKEKGDIPEGYSVSREKKERFSLILESASTNQTSMYLCASSPLTGGRTEAFFGQGTRLTVV.